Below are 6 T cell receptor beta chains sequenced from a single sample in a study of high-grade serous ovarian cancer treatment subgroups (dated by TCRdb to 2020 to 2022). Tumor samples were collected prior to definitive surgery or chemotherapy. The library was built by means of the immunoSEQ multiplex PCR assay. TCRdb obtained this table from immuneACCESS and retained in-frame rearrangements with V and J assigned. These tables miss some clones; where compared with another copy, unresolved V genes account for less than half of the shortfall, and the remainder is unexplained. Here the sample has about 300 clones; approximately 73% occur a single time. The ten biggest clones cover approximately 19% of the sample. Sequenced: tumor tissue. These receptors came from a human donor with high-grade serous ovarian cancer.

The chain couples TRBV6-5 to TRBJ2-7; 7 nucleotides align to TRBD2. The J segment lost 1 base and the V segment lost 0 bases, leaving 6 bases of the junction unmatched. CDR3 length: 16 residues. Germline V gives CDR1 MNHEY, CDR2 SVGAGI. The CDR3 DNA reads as TGTGCCAGCAGTTACTCTTCCAGCGGGGCTTCCTACGAGCAGTACTTC. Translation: CASSYSSSGASYEQYF.

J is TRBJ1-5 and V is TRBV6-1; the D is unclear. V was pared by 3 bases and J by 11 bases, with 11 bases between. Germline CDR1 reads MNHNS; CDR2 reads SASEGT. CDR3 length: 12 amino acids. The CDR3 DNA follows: TGTGCCAGCAGTGATAGCTTCATCACCCAGCATTTT. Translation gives CASSDSFITQHF.

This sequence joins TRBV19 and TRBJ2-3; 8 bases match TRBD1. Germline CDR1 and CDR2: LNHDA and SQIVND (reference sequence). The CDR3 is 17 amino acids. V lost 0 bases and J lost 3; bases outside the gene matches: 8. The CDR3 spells CASSIEGTGQRTDTQYF. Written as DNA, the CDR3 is TGTGCCAGTAGTATAGAGGGGACAGGCCAAAGGACAGATACGCAGTATTTT.

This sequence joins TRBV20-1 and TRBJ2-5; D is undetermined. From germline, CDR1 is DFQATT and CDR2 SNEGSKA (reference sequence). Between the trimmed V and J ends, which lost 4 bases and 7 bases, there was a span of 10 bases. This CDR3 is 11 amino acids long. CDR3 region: CSATTLGTQYF. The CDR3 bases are TGCAGTGCTACCACCTTGGGGACCCAGTACTTC.

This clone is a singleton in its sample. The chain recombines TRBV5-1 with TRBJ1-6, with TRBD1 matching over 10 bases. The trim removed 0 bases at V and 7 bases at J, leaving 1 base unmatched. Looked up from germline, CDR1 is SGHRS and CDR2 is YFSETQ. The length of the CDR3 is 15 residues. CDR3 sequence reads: CASSLAGQGNSPLHF. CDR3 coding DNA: TGCGCCAGCAGCTTGGCGGGACAGGGGAATTCACCCCTCCACTTT.

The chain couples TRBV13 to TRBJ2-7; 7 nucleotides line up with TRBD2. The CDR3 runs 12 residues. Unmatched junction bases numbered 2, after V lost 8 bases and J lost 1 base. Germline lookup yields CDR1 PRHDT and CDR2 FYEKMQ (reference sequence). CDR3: CASGGGSYEQYF. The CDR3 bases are TGTGCCAGCGGGGGGGGTTCCTACGAGCAGTACTTC.